The 14 T cell receptor beta chains below all came from one sample that was sequenced in a study of T cells in localized non-small cell lung cancer. The method was immunoSEQ multiplex PCR; TCRdb's version includes in-frame clones alone and lacks a portion of them. The sample holds tens of thousands of clones; 60% to 85% are singletons and the top ten take 19%. Source: PBMCs, taken before any cancer treatment. These TCRs come from a man aged 40 to 69 with stage II squamous cell lung carcinoma.

This sequence joins TRBV6-5 and TRBJ2-1, with D uncertain. Trimming pared 6 bases from V and 4 bases from J, leaving 13 bases between. CDR1 is MNHEY and CDR2 is SVGAGI in the germline V gene. The length of the CDR3 is 14 residues. CDR3 sequence (DNA): TGTGCCAGCAGCCCCAGAGTACTGTACAATGAGCAGTTCTTC. Protein sequence: CASSPRVLYNEQFF.

V usage is TRBV5-6 and J usage is TRBJ2-3; D is undetermined. The germline V gene has CDR1 SGHDT and CDR2 YYEEEE. The V end lost 2 bases, the J end lost 0 bases, and 16 bases lay between the germline ends. The CDR3 totals 17 residues. CDR3 sequence: CASSLSLITGSTDTQYF. CDR3 coding DNA: TGTGCCAGCAGCTTATCCCTTATTACTGGGAGCACAGATACGCAGTATTTT.

The CDR3 DNA is TGCGCCAGCAGCCCGGGACAGGGTGATGGAAATGGCTACACCTTC. Protein sequence: CASSPGQGDGNGYTF. The V and J genes are TRBV5-1 and TRBJ1-2, with TRBD1 identical over 9 bases. CDR3 size: 15 residues. V lost 4 bases and J lost 6; bases outside the gene matches: 10. The germline CDR1 and CDR2 sequences are SGHRS and YFSETQ.

The chain recombines TRBV2 with TRBJ2-5; no definite D call. Germline V gene sequence: CDR1 SNHLY, CDR2 FYNNEI. CDR3 length: 13 amino acids. V was pared by 6 bases and J by 5 bases, with 13 bases between. The CDR3: CASSLLPGETQYF. DNA for the CDR3: TGTGCCAGCAGCCTCCTCCCTGGGGAGACCCAGTACTTC. Complete variable domain (other parts from reference TRBV2 and TRBJ2-5): EPEVTQTPSHQVTQMGQEVILRCVPISNHLYFYWYRQILGQKVEFLVSFYNNEISEKSEIFDDQFSVERPDGSNFTLKIRSTKLEDSAMYFCASSLLPGETQYFGPGTRLLVL.

V and J are TRBV2 and TRBJ1-5; possible D gene TRBD1, 6 bases. The length of the CDR3 is 15 residues. V gave up 6 bases and J gave up 3 bases, with 15 bases separating them. The germline gives CDR1 SNHLY, CDR2 FYNNEI. The CDR3 reads CASREDSSLNQPQHF. CDR3 coding DNA: TGTGCCAGCAGAGAGGACAGTTCACTCAATCAGCCCCAGCATTTT.

The V gene is TRBV6-6, the J gene TRBJ2-5, with a weak D call TRBD2 (6 bases). Germline CDR1 and CDR2: MNHNY and SVGAGI (reference sequence). The CDR3 length is 15 residues. Trimming removed 4 bases at V and 0 bases at J, with 12 bases between. Here the CDR3 DNA reads TGTGCCAGCAGTTCCATCCTAGCGTACCAAGAGACCCAGTACTTC. It codes for CASSSILAYQETQYF.

CDR3 sequence (DNA): TGTGCCAGCAGCTTGGGATTCGGGGATGAGCAGTTCTTC. Translated, it gives CASSLGFGDEQFF. The chain is built from TRBV7-3 and TRBJ2-1, with TRBD2 as a possible D gene (5 bases). The CDR3 length is 13 residues. Germline lookup yields CDR1 SGHTA and CDR2 FQGTGA. Trimming removed 3 bases from V and 8 bases from J, with 11 bases in between.

The chain joins TRBV27 to TRBJ1-2; D gene uncertain. The CDR3 contains 13 residues. CDR1 and CDR2 (germline): MNHEY, SMNVEV (reference sequence). V dropped 5 bases and J dropped 1 base, with 8 bases sitting between them. CDR3 residues: CASSPLLNYGYTF. Here the CDR3 DNA reads TGTGCCAGCAGTCCCCTTCTTAACTATGGCTACACCTTC.

CDR3 sequence reads: CASSPWGDQTGELFF. CDR3 sequence (DNA): TGTGCCAGCAGCCCGTGGGGGGACCAAACCGGGGAGCTGTTTTTT. V and J are TRBV9 and TRBJ2-2; possibly TRBD2 for D (6 bases). The V and J ends lost 4 bases and 5 bases respectively, with 15 bases between them. This CDR3 comprises 15 residues. Germline CDR1 and CDR2: SGDLS and YYNGEE. Variable domain in full (rest from reference TRBV9 and TRBJ2-2): DSGVTQTPKHLITATGQRVTLRCSPRSGDLSVYWYQQSLDQGLQFLIQYYNGEERAKGNILERFSAQQFPDLHSELNLSSLELGDSALYFCASSPWGDQTGELFFGEGSRLTVL.

The rearrangement uses TRBV4-1 and TRBJ2-7; no firm D call. V shed 0 bases and J shed 2 bases, with 17 bases lying between them. This CDR3 region has 17 residues. Germline CDR1 and CDR2: MGHRA and YSYEKL. CDR3 sequence (DNA): TGCGCCAGCAGCCAAGATCCCCCTCTGGACGGTGCCTACGAGCAGTACTTC. It translates to CASSQDPPLDGAYEQYF.

The CDR3 loop reads CASSYSRRGDEKLFF. In DNA, the CDR3 is TGTGCCAGCAGTTACTCGAGACGGGGCGATGAAAAACTGTTTTTT. This chain connects TRBV6-5 to TRBJ1-4, with TRBD1 as a possible D gene (5 bases). Trimming cost V 0 bases and J 6 bases, with 11 bases left between them. This CDR3 contains 15 residues. The V gene's germline CDR1 is MNHEY and CDR2 SVGAGI.

CDR3 amino acids: CASSFWDREYPGELFF. The CDR3 DNA is TGCGCCAGCAGCTTCTGGGACAGGGAATACCCCGGGGAGCTGTTTTTT. This chain uses TRBV5-1 with TRBJ2-2; 9 bases align to TRBD1. The CDR3 contains 16 residues. V shed 2 bases and J 6 bases; nucleotides not matched to a gene: 8. Per the germline V gene, CDR1 is SGHRS and CDR2 is YFSETQ.

A word on this clone: One junction end does not reproduce the germline sequence, and a read error may be involved. This chain connects TRBV7-7 to TRBJ2-7; no reliable D call. The CDR3 contains 14 residues. The germline CDR1 and CDR2 sequences are SSHAT and FNYEAQ (reference sequence). DNA of the CDR3: TGTGCTAGCAGCTTAAGTTTTAGCTCCTACGAGCAGTACTTC. Residues: CASSLSFSSYEQYF.

V usage is TRBV10-3 and J usage is TRBJ1-4; D remains ambiguous. The germline V and J ends were trimmed by 0 bases and 12 bases, with 8 bases remaining between them. The CDR3 sequence is 12 residues long. Looked up from germline, CDR1 is ENHRY and CDR2 is SYGVKD. The CDR3 sequence: CAISESPPELFF. The CDR3 nucleotides are TGTGCCATCAGTGAGTCCCCACCGGAACTGTTTTTT.